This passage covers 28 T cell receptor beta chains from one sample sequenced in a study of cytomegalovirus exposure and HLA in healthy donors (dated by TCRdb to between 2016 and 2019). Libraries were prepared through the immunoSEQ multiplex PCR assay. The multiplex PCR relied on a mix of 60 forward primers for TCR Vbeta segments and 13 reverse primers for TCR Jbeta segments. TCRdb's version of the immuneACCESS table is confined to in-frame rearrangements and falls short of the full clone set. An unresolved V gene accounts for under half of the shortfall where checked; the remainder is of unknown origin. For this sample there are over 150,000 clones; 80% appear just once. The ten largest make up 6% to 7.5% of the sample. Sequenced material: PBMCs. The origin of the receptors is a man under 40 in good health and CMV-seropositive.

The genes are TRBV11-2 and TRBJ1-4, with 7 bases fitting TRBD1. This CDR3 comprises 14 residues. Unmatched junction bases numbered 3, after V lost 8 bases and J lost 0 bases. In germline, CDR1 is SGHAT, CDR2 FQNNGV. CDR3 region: CASGQDATNEKLFF. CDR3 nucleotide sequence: TGTGCCAGCGGACAGGACGCAACTAATGAAAAACTGTTTTTT. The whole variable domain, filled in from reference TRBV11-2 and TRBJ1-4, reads EAGVAQSPRYKIIEKRQSVAFWCNPISGHATLYWYQQILGQGPKLLIQFQNNGVVDDSQLPKDRFSAERLKGVDSTLKIQPAKLEDSAVYLCASGQDATNEKLFFGSGTQLSVL.

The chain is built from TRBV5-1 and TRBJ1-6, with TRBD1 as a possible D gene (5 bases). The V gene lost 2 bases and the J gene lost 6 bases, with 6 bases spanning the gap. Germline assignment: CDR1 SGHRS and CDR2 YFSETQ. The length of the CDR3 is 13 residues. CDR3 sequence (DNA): TGCGCCAGCAGCTTCGACAGTAATTCACCCCTCCACTTT. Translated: CASSFDSNSPLHF.

The CDR3 region is CASSPGQSLKEKLFF. CDR3 coding DNA: TGTGCCAGCTCACCAGGACAGTCACTGAAAGAAAAACTGTTTTTT. The chain combines TRBV18 with TRBJ1-4, with a possible D match to TRBD1 (6 bases). From germline, CDR1 is KGHSH and CDR2 LQKENI. The CDR3 has 15 amino acids. Trimming left V 2 bases short and J 8 bases short, with 15 bases between. The full variable domain, in which reference TRBV18 and TRBJ1-4 provide the parts outside the CDR3, is NAGVMQNPRHLVRRRGQEARLRCSPMKGHSHVYWYRQLPEEGLKFMVYLQKENIIDESGMPKERFSAEFPKEGPSILRIQQVVRGDSAAYFCASSPGQSLKEKLFFGSGTQLSVL.

This CDR3 is CASSLRPQGKNSPLHF. CDR3 nucleotide sequence: TGTGCCAGCAGCTTGAGACCACAGGGGAAGAATTCACCCCTCCACTTT. The genes are TRBV5-6 and TRBJ1-6; 7 bases line up with TRBD1. Per the germline V gene, CDR1 is SGHDT and CDR2 is YYEEEE. V was pared by 1 base and J by 7 bases, with 8 bases of the junction left unmatched. This CDR3 has 16 residues.

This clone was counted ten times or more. The CDR3 bases are TGTGCCAGCAGCAGGACAGGGATGGCAGCTTTCTTT. Translation gives CASSRTGMAAFF. The chain employs TRBV5-6 and TRBJ1-1, with 8 bases fitting TRBD1. Per germline, CDR1 SGHDT and CDR2 YYEEEE. J gave up 10 bases and V 4 bases, and 6 bases lay outside the gene matches. The CDR3 runs to 12 residues.

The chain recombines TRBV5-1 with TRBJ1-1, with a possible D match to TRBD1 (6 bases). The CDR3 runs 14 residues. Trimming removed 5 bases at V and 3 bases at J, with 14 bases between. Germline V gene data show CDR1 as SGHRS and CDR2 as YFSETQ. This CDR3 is CASSGWSGDTEAFF. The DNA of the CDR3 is TGCGCCAGCAGTGGGTGGTCAGGGGACACTGAAGCTTTCTTT.

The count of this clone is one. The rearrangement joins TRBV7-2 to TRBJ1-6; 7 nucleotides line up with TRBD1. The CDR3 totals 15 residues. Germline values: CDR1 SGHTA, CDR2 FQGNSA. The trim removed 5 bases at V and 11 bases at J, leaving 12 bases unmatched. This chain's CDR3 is CASSVPRQGNTPLHF. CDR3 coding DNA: TGTGCCAGCAGCGTTCCCCGACAGGGAAATACACCCCTCCACTTT.

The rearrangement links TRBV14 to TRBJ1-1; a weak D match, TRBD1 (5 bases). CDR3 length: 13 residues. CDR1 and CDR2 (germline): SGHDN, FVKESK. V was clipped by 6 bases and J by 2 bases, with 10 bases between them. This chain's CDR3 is CASSLDSNTEAFF. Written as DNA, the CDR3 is TGTGCCAGCAGTCTCGACAGTAACACTGAAGCTTTCTTT.

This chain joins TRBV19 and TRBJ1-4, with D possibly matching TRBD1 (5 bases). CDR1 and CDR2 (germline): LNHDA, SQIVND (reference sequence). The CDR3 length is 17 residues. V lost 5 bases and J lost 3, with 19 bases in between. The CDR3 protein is CASSARQSSNPNEKLFF. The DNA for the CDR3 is TGTGCCAGTAGTGCCCGACAGTCGAGTAATCCTAATGAAAAACTGTTTTTT.

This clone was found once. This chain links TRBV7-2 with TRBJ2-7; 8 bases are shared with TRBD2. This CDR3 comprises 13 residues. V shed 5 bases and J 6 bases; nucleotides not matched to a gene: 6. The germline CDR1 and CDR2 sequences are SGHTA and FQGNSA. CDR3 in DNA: TGTGCCAGCAGCCCGGGGGGGCTCCCCGAGCAGTACTTC. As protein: CASSPGGLPEQYF.

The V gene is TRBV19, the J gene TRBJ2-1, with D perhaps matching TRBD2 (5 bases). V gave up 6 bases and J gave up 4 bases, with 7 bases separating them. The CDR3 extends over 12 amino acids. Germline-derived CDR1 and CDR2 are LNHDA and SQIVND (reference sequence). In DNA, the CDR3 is TGTGCCAGTAGAACGGGGTACAATGAGCAGTTCTTC. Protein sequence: CASRTGYNEQFF.

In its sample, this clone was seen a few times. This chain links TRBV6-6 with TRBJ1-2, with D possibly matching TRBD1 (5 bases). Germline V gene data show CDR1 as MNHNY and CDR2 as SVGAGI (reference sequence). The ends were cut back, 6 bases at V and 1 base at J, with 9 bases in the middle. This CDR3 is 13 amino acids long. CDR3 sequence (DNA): TGTGCCAGCAGCCCAGGGATTAACTATGGCTACACCTTC. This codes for CASSPGINYGYTF.

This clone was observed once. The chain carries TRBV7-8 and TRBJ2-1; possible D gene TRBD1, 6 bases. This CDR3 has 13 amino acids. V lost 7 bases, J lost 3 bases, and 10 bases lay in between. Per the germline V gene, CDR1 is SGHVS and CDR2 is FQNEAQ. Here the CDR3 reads CASTQGDYNEQFF. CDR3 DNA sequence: TGTGCCAGCACACAGGGAGACTACAATGAGCAGTTCTTC. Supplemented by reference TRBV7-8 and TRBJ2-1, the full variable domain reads GAGVSQSPRYKVAKRGQDVALRCDPISGHVSLFWYQQALGQGPEFLTYFQNEAQLDKSGLPSDRFFAERPEGSVSTLKIQRTQQEDSAVYLCASTQGDYNEQFFGPGTRLTVL.

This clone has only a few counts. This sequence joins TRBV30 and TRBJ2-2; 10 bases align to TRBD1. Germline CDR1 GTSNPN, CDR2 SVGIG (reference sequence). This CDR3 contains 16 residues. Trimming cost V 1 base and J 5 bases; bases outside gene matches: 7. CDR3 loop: CAWSAGQGGGTGELFF. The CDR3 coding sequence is TGTGCCTGGAGTGCCGGACAGGGGGGGGGAACCGGGGAGCTGTTTTTT.

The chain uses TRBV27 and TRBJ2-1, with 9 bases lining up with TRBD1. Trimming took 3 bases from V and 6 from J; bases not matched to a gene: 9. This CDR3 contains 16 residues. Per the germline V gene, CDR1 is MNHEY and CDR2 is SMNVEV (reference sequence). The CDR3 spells CASSFWPGQGTNEQFF. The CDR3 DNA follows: TGTGCCAGCAGTTTCTGGCCGGGACAGGGTACCAATGAGCAGTTCTTC.

CDR3 DNA: TGTGCCAGCAGCTCGCGACAGGGCCTCACTGAAGCTTTCTTT. It yields the protein CASSSRQGLTEAFF. The V call is TRBV11-2, the J call TRBJ1-1; 7 nucleotides align to TRBD1. CDR1 is SGHAT, CDR2 FQNNGV, per germline. V shed 4 bases and J 4 bases; nucleotides not matched to a gene: 6. The CDR3 extends over 14 amino acids.

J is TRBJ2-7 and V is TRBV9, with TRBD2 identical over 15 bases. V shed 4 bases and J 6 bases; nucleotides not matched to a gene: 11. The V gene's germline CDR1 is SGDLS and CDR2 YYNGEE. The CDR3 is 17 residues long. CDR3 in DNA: TGTGCCAGCAGCCTGGGACTAGCGGGGGGCCGTTTCACCGAGCAGTACTTC. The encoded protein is CASSLGLAGGRFTEQYF.

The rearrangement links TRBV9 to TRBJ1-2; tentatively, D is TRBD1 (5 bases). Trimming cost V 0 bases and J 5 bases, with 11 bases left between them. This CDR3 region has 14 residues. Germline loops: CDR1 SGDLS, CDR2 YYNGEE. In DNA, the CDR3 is TGTGCCAGCAGCGTAGGGGGCCAGACTTATGGCTACACCTTC. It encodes CASSVGGQTYGYTF.

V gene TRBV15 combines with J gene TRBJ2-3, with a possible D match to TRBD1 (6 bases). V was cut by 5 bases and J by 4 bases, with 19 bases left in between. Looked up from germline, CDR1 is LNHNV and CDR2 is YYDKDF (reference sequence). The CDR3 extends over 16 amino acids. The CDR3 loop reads CATSGSGTLDADTQYF. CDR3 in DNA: TGTGCCACCAGCGGGTCCGGGACACTGGATGCAGATACGCAGTATTTT.

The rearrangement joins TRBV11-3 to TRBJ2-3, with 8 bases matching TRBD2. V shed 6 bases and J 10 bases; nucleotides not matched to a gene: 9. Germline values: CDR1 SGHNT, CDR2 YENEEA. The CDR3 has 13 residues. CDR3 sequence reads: CASRRAGAYAQYF. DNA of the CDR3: TGTGCCAGCAGACGAGCGGGAGCATACGCGCAGTATTTT.

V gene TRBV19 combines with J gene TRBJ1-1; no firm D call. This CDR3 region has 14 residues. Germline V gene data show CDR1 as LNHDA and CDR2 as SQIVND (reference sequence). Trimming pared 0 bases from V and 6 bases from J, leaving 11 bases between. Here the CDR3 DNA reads TGTGCCAGTAGTATAGATCCGTCCTCGGCTGAAGCTTTCTTT. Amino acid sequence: CASSIDPSSAEAFF.

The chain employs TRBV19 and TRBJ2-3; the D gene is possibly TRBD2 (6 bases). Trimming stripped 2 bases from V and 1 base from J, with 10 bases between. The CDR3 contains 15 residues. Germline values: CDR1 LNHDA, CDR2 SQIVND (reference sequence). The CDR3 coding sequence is TGTGCCAGTAGTATAATGGGGAGGCGCACAGATACGCAGTATTTT. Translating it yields CASSIMGRRTDTQYF.

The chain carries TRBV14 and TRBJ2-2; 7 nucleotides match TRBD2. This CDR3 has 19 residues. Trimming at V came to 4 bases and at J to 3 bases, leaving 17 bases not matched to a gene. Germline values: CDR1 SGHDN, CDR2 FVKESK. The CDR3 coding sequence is TGTGCCAGCAGCCCGCTCTGGGGATCCTGGCGGGAGTACACCGGGGAGCTGTTTTTT. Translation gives CASSPLWGSWREYTGELFF.

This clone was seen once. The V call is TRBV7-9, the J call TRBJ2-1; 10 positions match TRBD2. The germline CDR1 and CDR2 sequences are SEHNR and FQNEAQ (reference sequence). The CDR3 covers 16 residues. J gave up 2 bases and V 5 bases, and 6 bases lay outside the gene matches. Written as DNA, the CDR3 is TGTGCCAGCAGCCCGGGGAGCGGGGGGGCCTACAATGAGCAGTTCTTC. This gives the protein CASSPGSGGAYNEQFF.

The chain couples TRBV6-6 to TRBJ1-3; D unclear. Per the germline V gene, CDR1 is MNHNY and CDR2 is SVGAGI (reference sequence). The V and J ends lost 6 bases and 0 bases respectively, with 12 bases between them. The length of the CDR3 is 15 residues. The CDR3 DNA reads TGTGCCAGCAGCCGAATGGAGGGCTCTGGAAACACCATATATTTT. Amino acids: CASSRMEGSGNTIYF.

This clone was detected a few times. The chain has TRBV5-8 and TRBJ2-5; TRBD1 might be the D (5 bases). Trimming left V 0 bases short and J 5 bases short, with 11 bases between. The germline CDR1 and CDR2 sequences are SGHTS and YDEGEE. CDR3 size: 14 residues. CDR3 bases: TGTGCCAGCAGCTTGGGGGTAGGGGTGGAGACCCAGTACTTC. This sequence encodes CASSLGVGVETQYF.

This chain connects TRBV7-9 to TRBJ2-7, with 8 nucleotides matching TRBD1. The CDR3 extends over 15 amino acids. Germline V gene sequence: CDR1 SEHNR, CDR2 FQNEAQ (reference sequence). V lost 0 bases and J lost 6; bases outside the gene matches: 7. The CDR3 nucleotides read TGTGCCAGCAGCTTAGCGGGTCAGGGGGCTACCGAGCAGTACTTC. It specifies CASSLAGQGATEQYF.

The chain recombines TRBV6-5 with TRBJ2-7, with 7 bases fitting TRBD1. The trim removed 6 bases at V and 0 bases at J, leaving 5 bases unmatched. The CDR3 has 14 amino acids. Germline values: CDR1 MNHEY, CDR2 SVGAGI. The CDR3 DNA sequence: TGTGCCAGCAGCTCAGACAGGGTCTCCTACGAGCAGTACTTC. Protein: CASSSDRVSYEQYF.